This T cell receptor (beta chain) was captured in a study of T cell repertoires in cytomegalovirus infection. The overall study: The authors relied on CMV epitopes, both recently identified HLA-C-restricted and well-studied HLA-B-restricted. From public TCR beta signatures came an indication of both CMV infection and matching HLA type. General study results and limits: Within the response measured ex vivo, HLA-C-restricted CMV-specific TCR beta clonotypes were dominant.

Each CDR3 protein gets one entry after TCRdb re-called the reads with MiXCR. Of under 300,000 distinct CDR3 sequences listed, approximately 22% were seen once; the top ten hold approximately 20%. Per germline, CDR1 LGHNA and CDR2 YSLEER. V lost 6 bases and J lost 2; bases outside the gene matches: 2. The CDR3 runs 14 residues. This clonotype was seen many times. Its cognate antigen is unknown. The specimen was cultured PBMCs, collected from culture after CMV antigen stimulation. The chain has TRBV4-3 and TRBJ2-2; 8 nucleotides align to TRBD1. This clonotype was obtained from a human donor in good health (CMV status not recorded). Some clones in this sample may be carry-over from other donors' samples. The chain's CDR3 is CASRGQGNTGELFF. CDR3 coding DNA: TGCGCCAGCAGAGGACAGGGTAACACCGGGGAGCTGTTTTTT.